A selection of T cell receptor beta chains follows, all from one sample in a study of T-cell reconstitution after alpha-beta-depleted transplantation in children. MiXCR was run by TCRdb on the PCR reads, yielding one entry per CDR3 protein. The sample includes over 200,000 distinct CDR3 sequences, approximately 11% of them seen just once. Sequences were derived from PBMCs, sampled before TCRalphabeta/CD19-depleted stem cell transplant. The receptors come from a child under two years old with acute myeloid leukemia, due to receive a stem cell transplant. Each CDR3 is given with its conserved first and last residue. Where a row states a size, it is once, few, many or the class of an expanded clone; other rows omit it.

>many|TRBJ2-7|15|TRBV7-2
CASSLGGQGRDEQYF
>many|TRBJ2-1|17|TRBV5-1
CASSLLTGGRGGRAPFF
>many|TRBJ2-1|16|TRBV5-1
CASSLAGTRGRNEQFF
>few|TRBJ1-3|13|TRBV6-1
CATEGGPGNTIYF
>many|TRBJ1-2|15|TRBV4-2
CASSQDTDLTYGYTF
>few|TRBJ2-7|15|TRBV18
CASRPFRDGAYEQYF
>many|TRBJ1-1|13|TRBV6-5
CASSYSLWTEAFF
>many|TRBJ2-1|14|TRBV11-2
CASSLSQGNNEQFF
>many|TRBJ1-1|13|TRBV29-1
CSGDRGRYTEAFF
>many|TRBJ2-7|15|TRBV5-1
CASSSRENPPREQYF
>.|TRBJ1-2|13|TRBV20-1
CSASDSFNYGFTF
>many|TRBJ2-1|18|TRBV12-3/TRBV12-4
CASSLVRRAGGPSNEQFF
>many|TRBJ2-3|15|TRBV20-1
CSARGGTTSTDTQYF
>many|TRBJ2-1|16|TRBV20-1
CSAPRTSGSPYNEQFF
>few|TRBJ2-7|14|TRBV7-2
CASSLRTSGSEQYF
>many|TRBJ2-2|12|TRBV29-1
CSGKQLTGELFF
>many|TRBJ2-1|16|TRBV4-2
CASSHGSGRSYNEQFF